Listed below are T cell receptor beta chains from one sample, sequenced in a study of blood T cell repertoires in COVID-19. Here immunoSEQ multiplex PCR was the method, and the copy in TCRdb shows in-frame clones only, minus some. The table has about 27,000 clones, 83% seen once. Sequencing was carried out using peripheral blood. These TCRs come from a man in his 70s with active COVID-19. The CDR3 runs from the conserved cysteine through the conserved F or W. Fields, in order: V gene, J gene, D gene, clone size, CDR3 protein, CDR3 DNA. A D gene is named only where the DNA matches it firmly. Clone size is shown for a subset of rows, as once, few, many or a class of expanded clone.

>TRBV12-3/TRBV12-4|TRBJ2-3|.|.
CASSPSDTQYF
TGTGCCAGCAGCCCGTCAGATACGCAGTATTTT
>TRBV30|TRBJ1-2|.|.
CAWNSNSLYGYTF
TGTGCCTGGAATTCCAACAGTCTCTATGGCTACACCTTC
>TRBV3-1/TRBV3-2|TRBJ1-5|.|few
CASSISRDQPQHF
TGTGCCAGCAGTATCTCCAGGGATCAGCCCCAGCATTTT
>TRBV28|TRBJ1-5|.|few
CASSSGHFLSNQPQHF
TGTGCCAGCAGTTCCGGACATTTTCTGAGCAATCAGCCCCAGCATTTT
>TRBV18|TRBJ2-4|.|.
CASSPLQGGENIQYF
TGTGCCAGCTCACCCTTACAGGGAGGGGAAAACATTCAGTACTTC
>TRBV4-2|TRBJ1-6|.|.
CASSQDEQNRNSPLHF
TGTGCCAGCAGCCAAGACGAACAAAACCGAAATTCACCCCTCCACTTT
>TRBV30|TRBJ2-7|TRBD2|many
CAWSPLDGLAGYEQYF
TGTGCCTGGAGTCCACTAGACGGACTAGCGGGGTACGAGCAGTACTTC
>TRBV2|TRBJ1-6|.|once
CASRGSSYNSPLHF
TGTGCCAGCCGAGGGAGCTCCTATAATTCACCCCTCCACTTT
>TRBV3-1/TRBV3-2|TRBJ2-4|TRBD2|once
CASSQRITGGREEFKNIQYF
TGTGCCAGCAGTCAACGAATTACCGGCGGACGGGAGGAGTTCAAAAACATTCAGTACTTC
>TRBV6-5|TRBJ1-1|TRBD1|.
CATRRDSEAFF
TGTGCCACCCGCCGGGACAGTGAAGCTTTCTTT
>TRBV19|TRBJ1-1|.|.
CASSIQVNTEAFF
TGTGCCAGTAGTATCCAGGTTAACACTGAAGCTTTCTTT
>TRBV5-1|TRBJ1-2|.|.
CASSPDRPPNYGYTF
TGCGCCAGCAGCCCGGACAGACCGCCCAACTATGGCTACACCTTC
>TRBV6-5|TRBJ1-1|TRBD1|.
CASSYTGQGAEAFF
TGTGCCAGCAGTTACACTGGACAGGGGGCCGAAGCTTTCTTT
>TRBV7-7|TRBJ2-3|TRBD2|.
CASSPAGGISTDTQYF
TGTGCTAGCAGCCCAGCGGGGGGTATCAGCACAGATACGCAGTATTTT
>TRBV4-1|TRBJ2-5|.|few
CASSQGGTQETQYF
TGCGCCAGCAGCCAAGGCGGGACCCAAGAGACCCAGTACTTC
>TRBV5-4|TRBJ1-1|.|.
CASSLGGDSEAFF
TGTGCCAGCAGCTTGGGCGGTGATTCTGAAGCTTTCTTT
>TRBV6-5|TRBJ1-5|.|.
CASSIGGGDQPQHF
TGTGCCAGCAGTATCGGGGGTGGGGATCAGCCCCAGCATTTT
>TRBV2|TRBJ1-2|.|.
CASNIQVNYGYTF
TGTGCCAGCAACATACAAGTTAACTATGGCTACACCTTC
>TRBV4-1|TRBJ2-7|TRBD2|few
CASSQDGSGGALDEQYF
TGCGCCAGCAGCCAAGATGGGAGCGGGGGGGCCTTAGACGAGCAGTACTTC
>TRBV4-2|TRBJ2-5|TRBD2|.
CASSQDRTSRETQYF
TGTGCCAGCAGCCAAGATCGGACTAGCCGGGAGACCCAGTACTTC
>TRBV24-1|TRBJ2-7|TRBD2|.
CATSDPGLAGDYEQYF
TGTGCCACCAGTGATCCAGGACTAGCGGGAGACTACGAGCAGTACTTC
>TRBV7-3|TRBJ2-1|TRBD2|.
CASSLQERGEQFF
TGTGCCAGCAGCTTACAGGAGCGGGGGGAGCAGTTCTTC
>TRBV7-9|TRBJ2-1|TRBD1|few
CASSHTGAYSYNEQFF
TGTGCCAGCAGCCACACAGGGGCTTACTCCTACAATGAGCAGTTCTTC
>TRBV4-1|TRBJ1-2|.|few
CASSQDRVGYTF
TGCGCCAGCAGCCAAGATCGGGTTGGCTACACCTTC
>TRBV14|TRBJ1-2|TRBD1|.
CASSLTGGADGYTF
TGTGCCAGCAGCCTGACAGGGGGCGCGGACGGCTACACCTTC
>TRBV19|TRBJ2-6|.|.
CASSIQARGSGANVLTF
TGTGCCAGTAGTATTCAGGCCAGGGGCTCTGGGGCCAACGTCCTGACTTTC
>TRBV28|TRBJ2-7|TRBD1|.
CASSLRDRSYEQYF
TGTGCCAGCAGTTTGAGGGACAGGTCCTACGAGCAGTACTTC
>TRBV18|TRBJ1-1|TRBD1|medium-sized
CASSRDRGLVTEAFF
TGTGCCAGCTCAAGGGACAGGGGGCTTGTGACTGAAGCTTTCTTT
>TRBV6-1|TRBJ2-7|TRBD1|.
CASSEPGGSYEQYF
TGTGCCAGCAGTGAACCAGGGGGCTCCTACGAGCAGTACTTC
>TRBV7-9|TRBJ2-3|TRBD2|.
CASGKRSGGRQDTQYF
TGTGCCAGCGGCAAACGGAGCGGGGGGCGGCAAGATACGCAGTATTTT
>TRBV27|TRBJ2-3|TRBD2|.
CASTRAGGITDTQYF
TGTGCCAGCACCCGAGCGGGGGGGATCACAGATACGCAGTATTTT
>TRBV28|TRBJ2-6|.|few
CASSFPTGMSSGANVLTF
TGTGCCAGCAGTTTTCCTACGGGAATGAGCTCTGGGGCCAACGTCCTGACTTTC
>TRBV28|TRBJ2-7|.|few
CASSFQNYEQYF
TGTGCCAGCAGTTTCCAGAACTACGAGCAGTACTTC
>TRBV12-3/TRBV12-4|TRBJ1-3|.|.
CASSFYVGNTIYF
TGTGCCAGCAGTTTCTATGTTGGAAACACCATATATTTT
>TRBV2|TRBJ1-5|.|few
CASHGNNQPQHF
TGTGCCAGCCATGGCAACAATCAGCCCCAGCATTTT
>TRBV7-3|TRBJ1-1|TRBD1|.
CASSSPTGEAFF
TGTGCCAGCAGCTCCCCGACAGGGGAAGCTTTCTTT
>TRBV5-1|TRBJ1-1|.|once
CASSLTVNTREAFF
TGCGCCAGCAGCTTGACAGTCAACACCCGCGAAGCTTTCTTT
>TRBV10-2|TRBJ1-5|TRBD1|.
CASSRTGGDQPQHF
TGCGCCAGCAGTCGGACAGGAGGGGATCAGCCCCAGCATTTT
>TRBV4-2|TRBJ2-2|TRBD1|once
CASSHLRTGGTGELFF
TGTGCCAGCAGCCACCTAAGGACAGGGGGCACCGGGGAGCTGTTTTTT
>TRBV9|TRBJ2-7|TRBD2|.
CASSVGDGLAASYEQYF
TGTGCCAGCAGCGTAGGTGACGGACTAGCGGCCTCCTACGAGCAGTACTTC
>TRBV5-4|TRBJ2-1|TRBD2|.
CASSNGLAGGFEQFF
TGTGCCAGCAGCAACGGACTAGCGGGAGGGTTCGAGCAGTTCTTC
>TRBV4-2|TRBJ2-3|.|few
CASSSADTQYF
TGTGCCAGCAGCTCTGCAGATACGCAGTATTTT
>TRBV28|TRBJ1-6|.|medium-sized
CASSLGQGAPSLHF
TGTGCCAGCAGTTTAGGTCAAGGGGCCCCCTCCCTCCACTTT
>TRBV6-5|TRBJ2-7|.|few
CASGGSSGWVEQYF
TGTGCCAGTGGGGGGTCTTCGGGTTGGGTGGAGCAGTACTTC
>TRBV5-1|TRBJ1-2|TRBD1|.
CASKMDRGVSGYTF
TGCGCCAGCAAGATGGACAGGGGAGTAAGTGGCTACACCTTC
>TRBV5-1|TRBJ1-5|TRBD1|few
CASSLTGTVNQPQHF
TGCGCCAGCAGCTTGACAGGGACAGTCAATCAGCCCCAGCATTTT
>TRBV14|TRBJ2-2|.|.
CASSHRTAMNTGELFF
TGTGCCAGCAGCCACCGGACAGCGATGAACACCGGGGAGCTGTTTTTT
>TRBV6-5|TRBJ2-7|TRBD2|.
CASSYSGAGGRFEQYF
TGTGCCAGCAGTTACTCAGGGGCTGGCGGGAGGTTCGAGCAGTACTTC
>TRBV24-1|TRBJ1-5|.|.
CATSDFWRNQPQHF
TGTGCCACCAGTGATTTTTGGAGAAATCAGCCCCAGCATTTT
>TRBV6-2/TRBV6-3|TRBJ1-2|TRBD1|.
CASSNNRGNNYGYTF
TGTGCCAGCAGTAATAACAGGGGTAATAACTATGGCTACACCTTC
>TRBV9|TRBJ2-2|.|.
CASSVGGRVASGELFF
TGTGCCAGCAGCGTGGGGGGTCGGGTCGCTTCCGGGGAGCTGTTTTTT